This T cell receptor (beta chain) originates from a study of blood T cell repertoires in COVID-19. Study-wide background: Spain, Italy and the United States supplied samples that represented acute and convalescent COVID-19.

CDR1 and CDR2 from the germline V gene are SNHLY and FYNNEI. The CDR3 totals 14 residues. The V gene end was trimmed by 7 bases and the J gene end by 9 bases; junction bases not matched to a gene: 7. Original processing methods: Amplification of reference gene primers was used by the study to estimate nucleated cell counts. The assay was immunoSEQ multiplex PCR, and TCRdb's table has in-frame clones only and misses some. Clonal size and the V and J genes are those of that table, whereas D and trimming came from the DNA. Of roughly 150,000 clones listed, under 85% were seen once; the top ten hold about 3%. This clone is medium-sized by share.

This rearrangement joins TRBV2 to TRBJ1-6, with TRBD1 matching over 9 bases. The sequenced sample was peripheral blood. The source of this sequence is a man between 65 and 85 years old with acute or convalescent COVID-19. DNA for the CDR3: TGTGCCAGCACCTGGACAGGGGACGGTTCACCCCTCCACTTT. Residues: CASTWTGDGSPLHF.